This T cell receptor (beta chain) came from a study of shared clonotypes between healthy human individuals. In the study overall: The plates for each donor numbered three CD4 naive, three CD4 memory, two CD8 naive and one CD8 memory.

Note on this clone: Its antigen is not known.

Study-wide results and limits: The represented genetic and exposure-history diversity was limited by the small number of donors. Naive CD4 clonotypes overlapped across a handful of donors at around 4.7%.

Measured with immunoSEQ multiplex PCR; TCRdb has only the in-frame clones, and not every one. The table includes 1,500,000 or so clones, roughly 96% detected once. The V gene lost 4 bases and the J gene lost 1 base, with 16 bases spanning the gap. Per germline, CDR1 SGHTA and CDR2 FQGNSA. This CDR3 has 16 residues. The receptor comes from a man aged 25 to 40 in good health. Material for sequencing was naive CD4+ T cells sorted from blood. Subset described: CD45RA+ positively selected. V usage is TRBV7-2 and J usage is TRBJ1-1; D possibly corresponds to TRBD1 (5 bases). The CDR3 loop reads CASSSEGQGRNTEAFF. The CDR3 DNA reads as TGTGCCAGCAGCTCCGAGGGGCAGGGTCGGAACACTGAAGCTTTCTTT.